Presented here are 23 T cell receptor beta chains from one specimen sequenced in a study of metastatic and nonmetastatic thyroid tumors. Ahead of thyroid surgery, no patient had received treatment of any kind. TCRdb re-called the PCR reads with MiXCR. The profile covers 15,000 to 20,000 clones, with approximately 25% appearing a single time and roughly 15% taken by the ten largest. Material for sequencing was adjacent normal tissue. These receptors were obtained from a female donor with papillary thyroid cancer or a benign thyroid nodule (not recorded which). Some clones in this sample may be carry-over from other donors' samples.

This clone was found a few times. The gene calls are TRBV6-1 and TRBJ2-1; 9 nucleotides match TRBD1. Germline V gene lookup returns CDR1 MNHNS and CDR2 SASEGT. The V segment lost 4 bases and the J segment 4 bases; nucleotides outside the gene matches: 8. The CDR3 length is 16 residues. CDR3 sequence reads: CASSGLGTGIYNEQFF. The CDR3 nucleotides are TGTGCCAGCAGTGGGTTGGGGACAGGGATATACAATGAGCAGTTCTTC.

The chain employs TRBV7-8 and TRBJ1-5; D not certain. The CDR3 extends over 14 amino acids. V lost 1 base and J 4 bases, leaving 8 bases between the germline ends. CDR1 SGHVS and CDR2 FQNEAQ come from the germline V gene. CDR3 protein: CASSLVQTNQPQHF. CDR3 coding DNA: TGTGCCAGCAGCTTAGTACAGACTAATCAGCCCCAGCATTTT.

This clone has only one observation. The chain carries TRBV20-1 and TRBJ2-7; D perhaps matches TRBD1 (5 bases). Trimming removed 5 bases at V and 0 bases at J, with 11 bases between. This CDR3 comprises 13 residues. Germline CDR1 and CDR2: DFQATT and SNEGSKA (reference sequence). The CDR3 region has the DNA TGCAGTGCTCGCCACAGGAGCTCCTACGAGCAGTACTTC. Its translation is CSARHRSSYEQYF.

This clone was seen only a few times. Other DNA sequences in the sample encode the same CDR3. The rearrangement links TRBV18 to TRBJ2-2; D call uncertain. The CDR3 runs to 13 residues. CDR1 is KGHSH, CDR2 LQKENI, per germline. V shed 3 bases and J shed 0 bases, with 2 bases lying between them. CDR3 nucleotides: TGTGCCAGCTCACCGGCGAACACCGGGGAGCTGTTTTTT. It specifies CASSPANTGELFF.

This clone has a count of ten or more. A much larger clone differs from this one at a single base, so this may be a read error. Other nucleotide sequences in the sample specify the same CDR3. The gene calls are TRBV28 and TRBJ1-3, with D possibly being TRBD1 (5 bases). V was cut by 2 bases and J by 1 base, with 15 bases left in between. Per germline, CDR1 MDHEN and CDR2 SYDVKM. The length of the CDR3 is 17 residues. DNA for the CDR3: TGTGCCAGCAGTTTAATCTCGGGGCAGACATCTGGAAACACCATATATTTT. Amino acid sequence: CASSLISGQTSGNTIYF.

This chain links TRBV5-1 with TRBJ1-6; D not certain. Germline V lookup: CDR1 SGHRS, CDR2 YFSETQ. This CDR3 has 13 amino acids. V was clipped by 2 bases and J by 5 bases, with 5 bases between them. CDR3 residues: CASSFTDNSPLHF. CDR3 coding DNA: TGCGCCAGCAGCTTCACAGATAATTCACCCCTCCACTTT.

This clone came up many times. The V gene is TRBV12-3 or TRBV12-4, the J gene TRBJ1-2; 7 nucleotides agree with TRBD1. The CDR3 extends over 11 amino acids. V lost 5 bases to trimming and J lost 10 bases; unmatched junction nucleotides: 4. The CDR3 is CASSPGTAYTF. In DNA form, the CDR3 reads TGTGCCAGCAGTCCAGGGACAGCCTACACCTTC.

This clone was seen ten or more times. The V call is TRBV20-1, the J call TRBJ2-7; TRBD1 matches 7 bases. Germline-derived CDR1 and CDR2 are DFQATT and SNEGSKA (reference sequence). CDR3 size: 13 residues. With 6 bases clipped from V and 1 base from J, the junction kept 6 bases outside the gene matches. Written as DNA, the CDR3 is TGCAGTGCCGATAACAGGGGTTCCTACGAGCAGTACTTC. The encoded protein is CSADNRGSYEQYF.

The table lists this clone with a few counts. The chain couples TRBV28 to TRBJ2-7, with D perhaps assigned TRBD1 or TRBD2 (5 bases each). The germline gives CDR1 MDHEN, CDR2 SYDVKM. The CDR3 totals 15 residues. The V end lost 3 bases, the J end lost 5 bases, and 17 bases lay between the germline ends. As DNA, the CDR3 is TGTGCCAGCAGTTTGATGAGTAGGGACCTTGACGAGCAGTACTTC. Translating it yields CASSLMSRDLDEQYF.

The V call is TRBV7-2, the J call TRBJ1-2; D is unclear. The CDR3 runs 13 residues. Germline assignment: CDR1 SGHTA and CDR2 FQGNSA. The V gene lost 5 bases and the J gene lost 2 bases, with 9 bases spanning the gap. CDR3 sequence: CASSPPFNYGYTF. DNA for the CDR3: TGTGCCAGCAGCCCCCCCTTCAACTATGGCTACACCTTC.

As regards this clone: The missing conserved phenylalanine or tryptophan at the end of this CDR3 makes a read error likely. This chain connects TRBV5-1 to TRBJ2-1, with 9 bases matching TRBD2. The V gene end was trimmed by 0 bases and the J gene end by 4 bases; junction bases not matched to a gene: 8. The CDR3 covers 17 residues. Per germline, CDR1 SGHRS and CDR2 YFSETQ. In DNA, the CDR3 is TGCGCCAGCAGCTTGGGGCTAGCGGGATCCTTATACAATGAGCAGTTCGTC. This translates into CASSLGLAGSLYNEQFV.

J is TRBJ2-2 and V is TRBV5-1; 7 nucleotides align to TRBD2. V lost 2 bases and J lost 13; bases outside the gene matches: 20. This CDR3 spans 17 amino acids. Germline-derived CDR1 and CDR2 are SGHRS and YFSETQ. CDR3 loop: CASSFGGTLADIGGLFF. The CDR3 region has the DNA TGCGCCAGCAGCTTTGGAGGGACGCTAGCGGACATCGGTGGGCTGTTTTTT.

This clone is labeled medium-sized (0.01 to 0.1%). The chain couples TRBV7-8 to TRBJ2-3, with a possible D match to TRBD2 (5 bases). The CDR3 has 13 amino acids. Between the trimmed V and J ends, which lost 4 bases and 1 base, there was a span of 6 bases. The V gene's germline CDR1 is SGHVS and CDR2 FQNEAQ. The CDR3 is CASSSLGTDTQYF. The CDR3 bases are TGTGCCAGCAGCTCACTAGGCACAGATACGCAGTATTTT.

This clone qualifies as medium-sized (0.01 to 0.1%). The CDR3 DNA follows: TGTGCCACCAGTGATTTGCAGACTAGCGGAAACCAAGAGACCCAGTACTTC. This encodes CATSDLQTSGNQETQYF. V usage is TRBV24-1 and J usage is TRBJ2-5; TRBD2 matches at 9 bases. In germline, CDR1 is KGHDR, CDR2 SFDVKD. V trimming: 0 bases; J trimming: 0 bases; junction bases outside the gene matches: 4. The CDR3 extends over 17 amino acids.

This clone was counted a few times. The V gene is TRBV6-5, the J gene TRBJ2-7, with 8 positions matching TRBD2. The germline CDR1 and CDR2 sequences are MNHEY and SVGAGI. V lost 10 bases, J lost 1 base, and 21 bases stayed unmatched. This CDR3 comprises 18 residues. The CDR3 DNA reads TGTGCCAACACCGTCGGAGGGATTAGCGGGGTCCTATCCTACGAGCAGTACTTC. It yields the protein CANTVGGISGVLSYEQYF.

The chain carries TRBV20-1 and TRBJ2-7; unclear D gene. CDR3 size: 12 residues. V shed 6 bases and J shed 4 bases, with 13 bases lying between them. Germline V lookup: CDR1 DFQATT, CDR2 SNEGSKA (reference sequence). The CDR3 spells CSAHGVDYEQYF. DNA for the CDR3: TGCAGTGCGCACGGAGTGGATTACGAGCAGTACTTC.

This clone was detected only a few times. Here the CDR3 reads CASSSSRNEQFF. The CDR3 DNA follows: TGTGCCAGCAGTTCGAGCAGGAATGAGCAGTTCTTC. The J gene is TRBJ2-1, the V gene TRBV6-1; D call uncertain. CDR3 length equals 12 residues. V lost 5 bases, J lost 7 bases, and 9 bases lay in between. CDR1 MNHNS and CDR2 SASEGT come from the germline V gene.

The CDR3 reads CASSPPTGLFNYGYTF. The DNA of the CDR3 is TGTGCCAGCAGCCCTCCGACAGGGCTATTTAACTATGGCTACACCTTC. V usage is TRBV11-1 and J usage is TRBJ1-2, with 7 positions matching TRBD1. This CDR3 has 16 residues. CDR1 is SGHAT and CDR2 is FQDESV in the germline V gene (reference sequence). The V gene end was trimmed by 5 bases and the J gene end by 1 base; junction bases not matched to a gene: 10.

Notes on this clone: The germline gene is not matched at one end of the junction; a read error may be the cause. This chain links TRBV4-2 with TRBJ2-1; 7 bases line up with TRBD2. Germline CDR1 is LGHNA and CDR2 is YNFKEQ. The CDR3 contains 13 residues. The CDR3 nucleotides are TGTGCCATCAGCGCACTAGCGATGACTGAGCAGTTCTTC. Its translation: CAISALAMTEQFF.

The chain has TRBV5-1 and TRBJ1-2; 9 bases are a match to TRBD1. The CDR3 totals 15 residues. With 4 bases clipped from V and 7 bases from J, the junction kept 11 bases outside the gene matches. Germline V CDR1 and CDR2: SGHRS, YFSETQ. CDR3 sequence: CASSPNLGTGFGYTF. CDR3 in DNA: TGCGCCAGCAGCCCGAACCTCGGGACAGGGTTTGGCTACACCTTC.

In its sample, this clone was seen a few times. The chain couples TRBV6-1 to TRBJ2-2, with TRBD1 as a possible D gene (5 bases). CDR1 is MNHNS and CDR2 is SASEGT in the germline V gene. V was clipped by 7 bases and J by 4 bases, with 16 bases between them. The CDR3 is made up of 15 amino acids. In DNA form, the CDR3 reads TGTGCCAGCAATCCGACACGGACACCCACCGGGGAGCTGTTTTTT. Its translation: CASNPTRTPTGELFF.

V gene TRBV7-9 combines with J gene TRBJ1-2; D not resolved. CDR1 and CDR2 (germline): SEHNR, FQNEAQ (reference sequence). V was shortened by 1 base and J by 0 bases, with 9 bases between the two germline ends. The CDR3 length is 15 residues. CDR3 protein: CASSLVLSANYGYTF. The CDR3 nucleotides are TGTGCCAGCAGCTTAGTTCTTTCCGCTAACTATGGCTACACCTTC.

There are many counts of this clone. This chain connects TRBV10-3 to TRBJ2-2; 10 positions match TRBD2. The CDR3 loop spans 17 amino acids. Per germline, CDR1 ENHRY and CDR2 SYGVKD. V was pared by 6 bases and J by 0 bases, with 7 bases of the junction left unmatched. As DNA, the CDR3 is TGTGCCATCAGGATACTAGCGGGGAACGCGAACACCGGGGAGCTGTTTTTT. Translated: CAIRILAGNANTGELFF.